Reported below is one T cell receptor (beta chain). This sample is part of a study of T cell changes during pregnancy in multiple sclerosis. TCRdb's copy holds only in-frame clones and misses some; the assay was immunoSEQ multiplex PCR. The data contain fewer than 90,000 clones, approximately 92% of them singletons. Trimming pared 2 bases from V and 3 bases from J, leaving 23 bases between. The CDR3 consists of 18 residues. Per the germline V gene, CDR1 is SGHRS and CDR2 is YFSETQ. This rearrangement joins TRBV5-1 to TRBJ1-1, with D unresolved. This TCR was recovered from a female donor in good health, enrolled as a control in a pregnancy study. Material: peripheral blood, obtained in the third trimester of pregnancy. CDR3 amino acids: CASSLIPTSGSRDTEAFF. As DNA, the CDR3 is TGCGCCAGCAGCTTAATTCCCACGAGCGGAAGCCGGGACACTGAAGCTTTCTTT.